One and the same sample provided the 19 T cell receptor beta chains below, sequenced in a study of blood T cell repertoires in COVID-19. Method: immunoSEQ multiplex PCR; TCRdb's copy keeps in-frame clones and lacks some. The table has 200,000 to 250,000 clones, about four fifths seen once. The specimen sequenced was PBMCs or T cells enriched from blood (not recorded which). These TCRs come from a man aged 55 to 70 who had recovered from COVID-19.

This clone occurred once. The CDR3: CASSIDYTGTGHQPQHF. In nucleotides, the CDR3 is TGTGCCAGTAGTATAGATTATACCGGAACAGGGCATCAGCCCCAGCATTTT. This chain uses TRBV19 with TRBJ1-5; maybe TRBD1 (6 bases). V was pared by 0 bases and J by 5 bases, with 17 bases between. This CDR3 comprises 17 residues. The germline CDR1 and CDR2 sequences are LNHDA and SQIVND (reference sequence). Supplemented by reference TRBV19 and TRBJ1-5, the full variable domain reads DGGITQSPKYLFRKEGQNVTLSCEQNLNHDAMYWYRQDPGQGLRLIYYSQIVNDFQKGDIAEGYSVSREKKESFPLTVTSAQKNPTAFYLCASSIDYTGTGHQPQHFGDGTRLSIL.

The chain links TRBV9 to TRBJ1-1; a possible D gene is TRBD1 (5 bases). The CDR3 spans 15 residues. CDR1 is SGDLS and CDR2 is YYNGEE in the germline V gene. Trimming shortened V by 0 bases and J by 2 bases, and 11 bases separated the two germline ends. This chain's CDR3 is CASSVAQGRNTEAFF. CDR3 bases: TGTGCCAGCAGCGTAGCCCAGGGTAGAAACACTGAAGCTTTCTTT.

V and J are TRBV30 and TRBJ1-1; D might be TRBD1 (5 bases). The CDR3 is made up of 11 amino acids. Germline CDR1 and CDR2: GTSNPN and SVGIG (reference sequence). Trimming took off 3 bases at V and 14 bases at J, with 16 bases between the two ends. Here the CDR3 DNA reads TGTGCCTGGAGCCCTAGCGGGACTCTGTTCTTT. It specifies CAWSPSGTLFF.

The chain has TRBV19 and TRBJ1-5; a weak D match, TRBD1 (5 bases). This CDR3 is 16 amino acids long. Between the trimmed V and J ends, which lost 3 bases and 4 bases, there was a span of 16 bases. Looked up from germline, CDR1 is LNHDA and CDR2 is SQIVND (reference sequence). The CDR3 sequence is CASSIPRAGRNQPQHF. CDR3 bases: TGTGCCAGTAGTATCCCCCGAGCAGGGCGGAATCAGCCCCAGCATTTT.

The V and J genes are TRBV5-8 and TRBJ2-7; 10 bases align to TRBD2. Trimming took 4 bases from V and 0 from J; bases not matched to a gene: 4. There are 15 residues in the CDR3. Germline V lookup: CDR1 SGHTS, CDR2 YDEGEE. This CDR3 is CASSKLAGLSYEQYF. CDR3 nucleotides: TGTGCCAGCAGCAAACTAGCGGGGCTCTCCTACGAGCAGTACTTC.

The chain has TRBV18 and TRBJ2-3; D possibly corresponds to TRBD2 (6 bases). The V end was cut by 3 bases, the J end by 1 base, with 11 bases between. This CDR3 contains 15 residues. The germline V gene encodes CDR1 KGHSH and CDR2 LQKENI. CDR3 residues: CASSPPSGRTDTQYF. CDR3 coding DNA: TGTGCCAGCTCACCTCCAAGCGGGCGCACAGATACGCAGTATTTT.

The CDR3 DNA follows: TGTGCCAGCAGCGATACAGGGGGCAGAGGCTACACCTTC. Its translation: CASSDTGGRGYTF. V gene TRBV6-5 combines with J gene TRBJ1-2; 9 bases align to TRBD1. Germline V gene data show CDR1 as MNHEY and CDR2 as SVGAGI. The CDR3 runs 13 residues. After removal of 6 bases from V and 8 bases from J, the junction contained 7 bases not matched to a gene.

The gene calls are TRBV6-2 or TRBV6-3 and TRBJ2-2, with 10 bases matching TRBD2. The germline V gene has CDR1 MNHEY and CDR2 SVGEGT. The CDR3 is 16 amino acids. V gave up 5 bases and J gave up 1 base; unmatched junction bases: 4. The CDR3 sequence: CASSHRTSGNTGELFF. Here the CDR3 DNA reads TGTGCCAGCAGTCATCGGACTAGCGGGAACACCGGGGAGCTGTTTTTT.

The chain joins TRBV3-1 (or the pseudogene TRBV3-2) to TRBJ1-6, with D unresolved. Trimming cost V 0 bases and J 12 bases, with 9 bases left between them. The CDR3 extends over 13 amino acids. Germline values: CDR1 LGHDT, CDR2 YNNKEL (reference sequence). CDR3 amino acids: CASSQEGRVPLHF. The CDR3 DNA is TGTGCCAGCAGCCAAGAAGGGCGGGTACCCCTCCACTTT.

The chain combines TRBV25-1 with TRBJ2-3; 11 bases match TRBD1. Germline CDR1 is MGHDK and CDR2 is SYGVNS. After removal of 7 bases from V and 4 bases from J, the junction contained 4 bases not matched to a gene. The CDR3 runs to 14 residues. In DNA form, the CDR3 reads TGTGCCAGCACCTGGACAGGGGGCGCAGATACGCAGTATTTT. Its protein product is CASTWTGGADTQYF.

This clone has more than one count but fewer than ten. The rearrangement uses TRBV6-1 and TRBJ1-2; D might be TRBD1 (5 bases). Germline CDR1 reads MNHNS; CDR2 reads SASEGT. The CDR3 spans 15 residues. The V end lost 0 bases, the J end lost 11 bases, and 19 bases lay between the germline ends. This CDR3 is CASSEASGLSYPYTF. CDR3 coding DNA: TGTGCCAGCAGTGAAGCGTCAGGGTTGTCGTATCCTTACACCTTC.

CDR3 in DNA: TGTGCCAGCGCACTGACAAGTAACTATGGCTACACCTTC. Translation gives CASALTSNYGYTF. V is TRBV3-1 (or the pseudogene TRBV3-2) and J is TRBJ1-2; no firm D call. With 8 bases removed from V and 1 base from J, the gap between germline ends came to 11 bases. Germline CDR1 LGHDT, CDR2 YNNKEL (reference sequence). This CDR3 has 13 amino acids.

This rearrangement joins TRBV3-1 (or the pseudogene TRBV3-2) to TRBJ2-2, with 7 bases identical to TRBD1. V trimming: 1 base; J trimming: 1 base; junction bases outside the gene matches: 9. This CDR3 is built from 18 residues. In germline, CDR1 is LGHDT, CDR2 YNNKEL (reference sequence). The CDR3 nucleotides are TGTGCCAGCAGCCAAGGCAGAACAGGGGATGTGAACACCGGGGAGCTGTTTTTT. Translation gives CASSQGRTGDVNTGELFF.

The chain links TRBV7-8 to TRBJ2-2; 7 bases align to TRBD2. Germline-derived CDR1 and CDR2 are SGHVS and FQNEAQ. This CDR3 region has 18 residues. Unmatched junction bases numbered 12, after V lost 5 bases and J lost 0 bases. CDR3 in amino acids: CASSAYSLARANTGELFF. In nucleotides, the CDR3 is TGTGCCAGCAGCGCATACTCACTAGCGCGCGCGAACACCGGGGAGCTGTTTTTT.

The chain couples TRBV6-5 to TRBJ1-1; D perhaps matches TRBD1 (6 bases). The ends were cut back, 6 bases at V and 3 bases at J, with 17 bases in the middle. CDR3 length: 15 residues. CDR1 and CDR2 from the germline V gene are MNHEY and SVGAGI. CDR3 residues: CASRPFTGLHTEAFF. CDR3 nucleotide sequence: TGTGCCAGCAGGCCCTTCACAGGGTTGCACACTGAAGCTTTCTTT.

The gene calls are TRBV7-2 and TRBJ2-6; 10 nucleotides line up with TRBD2. The CDR3 consists of 17 residues. J lost 1 base, V lost 5 bases, and 5 bases had no gene match. Germline CDR1 and CDR2: SGHTA and FQGNSA. CDR3 bases: TGTGCCAGCAGCGGGAGCGGGGGGGCTTCTGGGGCCAACGTCCTGACTTTC. Protein: CASSGSGGASGANVLTF.

This chain's CDR3 is CASSFQTSGQETQYF. The DNA for the CDR3 is TGTGCCAGCAGCTTTCAAACTAGCGGGCAAGAGACCCAGTACTTC. V and J are TRBV13 and TRBJ2-5, with 9 bases aligning to TRBD2. The CDR3 has 15 residues. Germline CDR1 is PRHDT and CDR2 is FYEKMQ (reference sequence). The J segment lost 2 bases and the V segment lost 3 bases, leaving 4 bases of the junction unmatched.

This clone was found a few times. The J gene is TRBJ1-6, the V gene TRBV27; D is undetermined. This CDR3 is built from 14 residues. Trimming stripped 5 bases from V and 9 bases from J, with 14 bases between. Germline CDR1 reads MNHEY; CDR2 reads SMNVEV (reference sequence). The CDR3 DNA reads as TGTGCCAGCAGTCGGACTCCTGGCGGTTCACCCCTCCACTTT. Encoded protein: CASSRTPGGSPLHF.

In the case of this clone: The sample holds other DNA sequences that translate to the same CDR3. This rearrangement joins TRBV5-4 to TRBJ1-5; no clear D gene. V shed 2 bases and J shed 3 bases, with 9 bases lying between them. There are 14 residues in the CDR3. Germline CDR1 reads SGHNT; CDR2 reads YYREEE (reference sequence). CDR3 amino acids: CASSLAGFNQPQHF. In DNA, the CDR3 is TGTGCCAGCAGCTTAGCGGGTTTCAATCAGCCCCAGCATTTT.